This passage covers 21 T cell receptor beta chains from one sample sequenced in a study of T-cell memory formation after mild COVID-19. Each CDR3 protein gets one entry after TCRdb re-called the 5' RACE reads with MiXCR. Here the sample spans 550,000 to 600,000 distinct CDR3 sequences, about a fifth being singletons. Sequencing was carried out using PBMCs or a T cell subset sorted from them (not recorded which). These receptors all stem from an adult woman who had mild COVID-19 (a few samples of this study predate the infection). Cell type and time point are not known.

This clonotype was seen at least ten times. The chain has TRBV3-1 and TRBJ2-1, with 13 bases lining up with TRBD2. Germline trimming cut 4 bases from V and 5 bases from J; bases unmatched to any gene: 2. CDR1 LGHDT and CDR2 YNNKEL come from the germline V gene (reference sequence). The CDR3 extends over 15 amino acids. The CDR3 reads CASSPGTSGNNEQFF. CDR3 sequence (DNA): TGTGCCAGCAGCCCAGGGACTAGCGGGAACAATGAGCAGTTCTTC.

The CDR3 nucleotides are TGTGCCAGCAGCCCCTGGGAGGACGGGGAGCTGTTTTTT. The encoded protein is CASSPWEDGELFF. J is TRBJ2-2 and V is TRBV11-3; the D gene is possibly TRBD2 (6 bases). Trimming stripped 5 bases from V and 7 bases from J, with 11 bases between. Germline V CDR1 and CDR2: SGHNT, YENEEA. CDR3 length: 13 amino acids.

The chain combines TRBV7-2 with TRBJ2-7; perhaps TRBD1 as D (5 bases). The CDR3 sequence is 17 residues long. The germline V gene encodes CDR1 SGHTA and CDR2 FQGNSA. V was shortened by 3 bases and J by 3 bases, with 21 bases between the two germline ends. The CDR3 here is CASSLVPASGAYYEQYF. The CDR3 nucleotides are TGTGCCAGCAGCTTGGTCCCCGCCAGTGGGGCCTACTACGAGCAGTACTTC.

This chain joins TRBV20-1 and TRBJ2-3; TRBD2 agrees at 9 bases. CDR1 DFQATT and CDR2 SNEGSKA come from the germline V gene (reference sequence). Trimming took 3 bases from V and 6 from J; bases not matched to a gene: 13. CDR3 length: 16 amino acids. The CDR3 region is CSASAGGPDMIDTQYF. As DNA, the CDR3 is TGCAGTGCTAGTGCGGGAGGGCCTGATATGATCGATACGCAGTATTTT.

The J gene is TRBJ2-3, the V gene TRBV3-1; no definite D call. V was trimmed by 4 bases and J by 1 base, leaving 9 bases between them. There are 14 residues in the CDR3. Germline CDR1 LGHDT, CDR2 YNNKEL (reference sequence). The CDR3 DNA is TGTGCCAGCAGCCGAGACGCCCGCACAGATACGCAGTATTTT. Encoded protein: CASSRDARTDTQYF.

V is TRBV6-1 and J is TRBJ2-1; D is perhaps TRBD1 or TRBD2 (6 bases each). The CDR3 extends over 18 amino acids. Germline V gene sequence: CDR1 MNHNS, CDR2 SASEGT. Trimming took 1 base from V and 0 from J, leaving 16 bases between them. CDR3 nucleotide sequence: TGTGCCAGCAGTGAAGAGGGGGGTTTAGAGAGCTCCTACAATGAGCAGTTCTTC. Translation gives CASSEEGGLESSYNEQFF.

The gene calls are TRBV4-1 and TRBJ2-1, with 14 nucleotides matching TRBD2. The junction had 10 bases not matched to a gene; V was cut back by 5 bases and J by 7 bases. This CDR3 is built from 17 residues. CDR1 is MGHRA, CDR2 YSYEKL, per germline. CDR3 sequence: CASSATSGGASLNEQFF. The CDR3 DNA sequence: TGCGCCAGCAGCGCGACTAGCGGGGGGGCCAGTCTGAATGAGCAGTTCTTC.

The J gene is TRBJ2-4, the V gene TRBV6-2 or TRBV6-3; D unresolved. The germline CDR1 and CDR2 sequences are MNHEY and SVGEGT. CDR3 size: 12 residues. Trimming took 6 bases from V and 7 from J, leaving 10 bases between them. CDR3 loop: CASRGLSNIQYF. Written as DNA, the CDR3 is TGTGCCAGCAGGGGTTTATCTAACATTCAGTACTTC.

This clonotype was seen only a few times. The chain recombines TRBV7-9 with TRBJ2-1; 7 nucleotides line up with TRBD2. Germline CDR1 reads SEHNR; CDR2 reads FQNEAQ (reference sequence). This CDR3 region has 15 residues. V shed 0 bases, J shed 5 bases, and the junction held 4 bases outside the gene matches. The CDR3 nucleotides are TGTGCCAGCAGCTTAGCTGGCGGGAGTAACAATGAGCAGTTCTTC. This codes for CASSLAGGSNNEQFF.

A few counts support this clonotype. The chain links TRBV24-1 to TRBJ2-1; 9 bases are shared with TRBD2. Germline trimming cut 3 bases from V and 5 bases from J; bases unmatched to any gene: 10. The germline V gene encodes CDR1 KGHDR and CDR2 SFDVKD. The CDR3 covers 17 residues. CDR3 in amino acids: CATSDVRLADFNNEQFF. The CDR3 nucleotides are TGTGCCACCAGTGATGTAAGACTAGCGGATTTCAACAATGAGCAGTTCTTC.

This clonotype turned up a few times. This chain connects TRBV7-9 to TRBJ2-1; 9 bases are shared with TRBD1. The trim removed 4 bases at V and 9 bases at J, leaving 7 bases unmatched. The CDR3 runs to 14 residues. Germline V lookup: CDR1 SEHNR, CDR2 FQNEAQ (reference sequence). This CDR3 reads CASSSSGQGTEQFF. CDR3 DNA sequence: TGTGCCAGCAGCTCCTCGGGACAGGGTACTGAGCAGTTCTTC.

The chain is built from TRBV18 and TRBJ2-7; tentative D call: TRBD2 (5 bases). Germline CDR1 and CDR2: KGHSH and LQKENI. The CDR3 runs 13 residues. Trimming cost V 4 bases and J 3 bases, with 10 bases left between them. The CDR3 loop reads CASSRGPNYEQYF. CDR3 coding DNA: TGTGCCAGCTCACGAGGGCCGAACTACGAGCAGTACTTC.

This clonotype appeared a few times. The chain links TRBV5-1 to TRBJ2-7, with 8 positions matching TRBD1. The CDR3 extends over 14 amino acids. J was trimmed by 0 bases and V by 4 bases; bases with no gene match: 3. CDR1 and CDR2 from the germline V gene are SGHRS and YFSETQ. Here the CDR3 reads CASSVDRVSYEQYF. As DNA, the CDR3 is TGCGCCAGCAGCGTGGACAGGGTCTCCTACGAGCAGTACTTC.

This clonotype occurred a few times. The V gene is TRBV7-9, the J gene TRBJ2-3; tentatively, D is TRBD1 or TRBD2 (6 bases each). CDR1 is SEHNR, CDR2 FQNEAQ, per germline (reference sequence). Trimming cost V 4 bases and J 0 bases, with 26 bases left between them. The CDR3 length is 20 residues. In DNA, the CDR3 is TGTGCCAGCAGCTCCCCGGGGGCGGCTGCAAATGAACTAAGCACAGATACGCAGTATTTT. This encodes CASSSPGAAANELSTDTQYF.

This sequence joins TRBV10-3 and TRBJ1-4, with 7 nucleotides matching TRBD1. Trimming cost V 4 bases and J 5 bases; bases outside gene matches: 7. The CDR3 runs to 15 residues. Germline-derived CDR1 and CDR2 are ENHRY and SYGVKD. The DNA of the CDR3 is TGTGCCATCAGTGCAACAGGGGCTACGAATGAAAAACTGTTTTTT. Amino acid sequence: CAISATGATNEKLFF.

This clonotype came up a few times. This chain links TRBV2 with TRBJ2-1, with TRBD1 matching over 9 bases. Trimming removed 8 bases from V and 2 bases from J; junction bases left unmatched: 10. Germline-derived CDR1 and CDR2 are SNHLY and FYNNEI. The CDR3 consists of 16 residues. The CDR3 DNA sequence: TGTGCCAGCGGTCGATCGGGGACAGGGCCCTACAATGAGCAGTTCTTC. It is translated as CASGRSGTGPYNEQFF.

This clonotype appeared a few times. J is TRBJ2-3 and V is TRBV7-6; 13 bases map to TRBD2. J lost 6 bases, V lost 5 bases, and 8 bases had no gene match. The CDR3 has 16 amino acids. Germline CDR1 reads SGHVS; CDR2 reads FNYEAQ. The CDR3 bases are TGTGCCAGCAGCGCTAGGACTAGCGGGAGTGGGGATACGCAGTATTTT. Protein product: CASSARTSGSGDTQYF. Combining the CDR3 with reference TRBV7-6 and TRBJ2-3 gives the whole variable domain GAGVSQSPRYKVTKRGQDVALRCDPISGHVSLYWYRQALGQGPEFLTYFNYEAQQDKSGLPNDRFSAERPEGSISTLTIQRTEQRDSAMYRCASSARTSGSGDTQYFGPGTRLTVL.

This chain connects TRBV24-1 to TRBJ2-2; 11 nucleotides line up with TRBD2. The CDR3 has 16 residues. V shed 4 bases, J shed 3 bases, and the junction held 3 bases outside the gene matches. Germline V gene sequence: CDR1 KGHDR, CDR2 SFDVKD. This CDR3 reads CATSDTGLADTGELFF. The CDR3 DNA reads as TGTGCCACCAGTGACACGGGACTAGCGGACACCGGGGAGCTGTTTTTT.

This chain links TRBV12-3 or TRBV12-4 with TRBJ1-1, with 9 bases aligning to TRBD1. The length of the CDR3 is 17 residues. Trimming at V came to 5 bases and at J to 0 bases, leaving 10 bases not matched to a gene. The CDR3 here is CASSLRGTGLMNTEAFF. For the CDR3, the DNA is TGTGCCAGCAGTCTCCGTGGGACAGGGTTGATGAACACTGAAGCTTTCTTT.

V gene TRBV6-2 or TRBV6-3 combines with J gene TRBJ2-1, with 8 nucleotides matching TRBD2. From germline, CDR1 is MNHEY and CDR2 SVGEGT. CDR3 length: 12 residues. J was trimmed by 14 bases and V by 6 bases; bases with no gene match: 9. This CDR3 reads CASRSTGGWKFF. CDR3 bases: TGTGCCAGCAGATCGACGGGAGGGTGGAAGTTCTTC.

The chain combines TRBV7-8 with TRBJ2-7; TRBD1 might be the D (6 bases). Trimming took 4 bases from V and 11 from J, leaving 21 bases between them. The CDR3 length is 14 residues. CDR1 is SGHVS, CDR2 FQNEAQ, per germline. The CDR3 reads CASSSKGDTGIKYF. CDR3 in DNA: TGTGCCAGCAGCTCAAAGGGGGACACCGGGATTAAGTACTTC.